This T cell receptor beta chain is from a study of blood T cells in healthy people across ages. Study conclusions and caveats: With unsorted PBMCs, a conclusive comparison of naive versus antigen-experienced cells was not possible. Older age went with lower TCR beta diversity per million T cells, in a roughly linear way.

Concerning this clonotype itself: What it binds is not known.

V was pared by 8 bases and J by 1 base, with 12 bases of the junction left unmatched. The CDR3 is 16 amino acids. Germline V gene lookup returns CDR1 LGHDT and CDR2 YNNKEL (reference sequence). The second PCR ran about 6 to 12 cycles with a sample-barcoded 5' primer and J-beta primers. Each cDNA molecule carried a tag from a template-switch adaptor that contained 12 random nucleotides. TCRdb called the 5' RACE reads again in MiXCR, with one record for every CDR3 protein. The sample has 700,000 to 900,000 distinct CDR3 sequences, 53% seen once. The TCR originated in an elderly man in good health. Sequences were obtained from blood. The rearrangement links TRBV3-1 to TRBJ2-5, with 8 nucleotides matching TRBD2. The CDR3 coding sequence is TGTGCCAGCCTCCCCGGGAGGGGAAAGAGCCAAGAGACCCAGTACTTC. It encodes CASLPGRGKSQETQYF.